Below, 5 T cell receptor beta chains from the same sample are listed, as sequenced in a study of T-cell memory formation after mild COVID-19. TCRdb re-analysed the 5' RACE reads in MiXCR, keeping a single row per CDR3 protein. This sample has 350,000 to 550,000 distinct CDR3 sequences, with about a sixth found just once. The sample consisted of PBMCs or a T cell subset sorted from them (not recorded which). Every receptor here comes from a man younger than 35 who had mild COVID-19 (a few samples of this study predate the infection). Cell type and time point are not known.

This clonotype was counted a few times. The DNA for the CDR3 is TGCGCCAGCAGCCCCCCGACAGGGTACCAAGAGACCCAGTACTTC. Its translation is CASSPPTGYQETQYF. This chain connects TRBV5-1 to TRBJ2-5; 7 bases are a match to TRBD1. The germline CDR1 and CDR2 sequences are SGHRS and YFSETQ. Losses at the gene ends were 4 bases for V and 0 bases for J; bases not matched to a gene: 6. The CDR3 has 15 residues.

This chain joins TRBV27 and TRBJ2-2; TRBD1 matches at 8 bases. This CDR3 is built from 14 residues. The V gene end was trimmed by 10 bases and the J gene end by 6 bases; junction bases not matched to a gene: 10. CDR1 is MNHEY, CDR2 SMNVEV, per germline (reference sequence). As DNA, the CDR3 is TGTGCCACCAGGACAGGGCAAGGAGCCGGGGAGCTGTTTTTT. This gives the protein CATRTGQGAGELFF.

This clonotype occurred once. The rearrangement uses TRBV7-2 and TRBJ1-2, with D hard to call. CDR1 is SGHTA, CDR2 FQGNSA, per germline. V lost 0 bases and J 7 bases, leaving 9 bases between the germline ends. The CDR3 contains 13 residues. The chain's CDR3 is CASSLASGSGYTF. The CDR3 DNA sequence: TGTGCCAGCAGCTTAGCGTCAGGCAGTGGCTACACCTTC.

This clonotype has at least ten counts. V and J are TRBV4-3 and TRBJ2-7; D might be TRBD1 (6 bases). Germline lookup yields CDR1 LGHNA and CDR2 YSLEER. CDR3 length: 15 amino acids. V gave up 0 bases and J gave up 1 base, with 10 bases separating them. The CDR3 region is CASSQDWGPSYEQYF. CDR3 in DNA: TGCGCCAGCAGCCAAGATTGGGGGCCTTCCTACGAGCAGTACTTC.

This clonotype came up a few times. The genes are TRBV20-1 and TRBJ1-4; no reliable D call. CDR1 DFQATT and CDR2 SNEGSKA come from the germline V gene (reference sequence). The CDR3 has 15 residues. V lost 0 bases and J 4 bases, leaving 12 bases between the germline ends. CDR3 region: CSAREEARDNEKLFF. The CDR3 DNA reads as TGCAGTGCTAGAGAGGAAGCGAGGGATAATGAAAAACTGTTTTTT.